Below are 20 T cell receptor beta chains sequenced from a single sample in a study of Graves' ophthalmopathy and Graves' hyperthyroidism. RNA transcripts yielded amplified TCR beta CDR3 regions. HTBI primers served in a first-round RT-PCR, which a second-round multiplex PCR followed. TCRdb recomputed calls from the multiplex PCR reads with MiXCR, one row per CDR3 protein. The sample yields 30,000 to 50,000 distinct CDR3 sequences, approximately 53% seen once. Sequences were obtained from peripheral blood. These receptors were taken from an adult woman with stable Graves' hyperthyroidism.

As for this clonotype: It may be a read error: a sequence one base away is much more abundant. The V gene is TRBV6-6, the J gene TRBJ1-5; D may be TRBD1 (5 bases). The CDR3 contains 16 residues. Germline values: CDR1 MNHNY, CDR2 SVGAGI (reference sequence). The CDR3 coding sequence is TGTGCCGCTCAAACATGGGGCAGGGAGGAGCAATCAGCCCCAGCATTT. It codes for CAAQTWGREEQSAPAF.

The table lists this clonotype with a count of one. The chain has TRBV20-1 and TRBJ2-7, with 13 positions matching TRBD2. Trimming cost V 6 bases and J 6 bases; bases outside gene matches: 11. This CDR3 comprises 15 residues. The V gene's germline CDR1 is DFQATT and CDR2 SNEGSKA (reference sequence). The CDR3, as DNA: TGCAGTGCCTCCTTTGGGACTAGCGGGATAAGCGAGCAGTACTTC. Its translation: CSASFGTSGISEQYF.

V and J are TRBV24-1 and TRBJ1-2; 8 bases map to TRBD1. This CDR3 region has 15 residues. V trimming: 6 bases; J trimming: 4 bases; junction bases outside the gene matches: 9. Germline V lookup: CDR1 KGHDR, CDR2 SFDVKD. As DNA, the CDR3 is TGTGCCACCAGTCAGGGGGCGCGGGGGACCTATGGCTACACCTTC. Protein product: CATSQGARGTYGYTF.

J is TRBJ2-7 and V is TRBV10-3, with 11 bases fitting TRBD1. The CDR3 covers 14 residues. Per the germline V gene, CDR1 is ENHRY and CDR2 is SYGVKD. The trim removed 6 bases at V and 5 bases at J, leaving 6 bases unmatched. CDR3: CAIRPGQGGDEQYF. CDR3 DNA: TGTGCCATCAGGCCGGGACAGGGGGGCGACGAGCAGTACTTC.

This chain links TRBV29-1 with TRBJ2-5, with D hard to call. CDR1 and CDR2 from the germline V gene are SQVTM and ANQGSEA. V gave up 1 base and J gave up 3 bases, with 6 bases separating them. This CDR3 is built from 12 residues. CDR3: CSVEVTKETQYF. Written as DNA, the CDR3 is TGCAGCGTTGAAGTAACAAAAGAGACCCAGTACTTC.

The chain has TRBV20-1 and TRBJ2-7; 13 bases are a match to TRBD2. V was pared by 6 bases and J by 5 bases, with 7 bases of the junction left unmatched. Germline-derived CDR1 and CDR2 are DFQATT and SNEGSKA (reference sequence). The CDR3 length is 14 residues. The DNA of the CDR3 is TGCAGTGCCCAAGGGACTAGCGGGAATAACGAGCAGTACTTC. This gives the protein CSAQGTSGNNEQYF.

The V call is TRBV7-2, the J call TRBJ2-7; D might be TRBD1 (6 bases). The CDR3 sequence is 12 residues long. V was shortened by 4 bases and J by 4 bases, with 8 bases between the two germline ends. CDR1 and CDR2 from the germline V gene are SGHTA and FQGNSA. CDR3 nucleotide sequence: TGTGCCAGCAGCTCAGGGGTGTACGAGCAGTACTTC. This sequence encodes CASSSGVYEQYF.

This clonotype was recorded a few times. The chain carries TRBV9 and TRBJ1-1; D might be TRBD1 (5 bases). CDR1 is SGDLS and CDR2 is YYNGEE in the germline V gene. V lost 4 bases, J lost 1 base, and 11 bases lay in between. The length of the CDR3 is 14 residues. CDR3 DNA sequence: TGTGCCAGCAGCCCCGGGGCAGGGAACACTGAAGCTTTCTTT. As protein: CASSPGAGNTEAFF.

This clonotype showed up many times. The rearrangement links TRBV6-5 to TRBJ1-1; D not certain. The CDR3 runs to 16 residues. Trimming cost V 8 bases and J 4 bases, with 23 bases left between them. The V gene's germline CDR1 is MNHEY and CDR2 SVGAGI. The DNA of the CDR3 is TGTGCCAGCTATTGGGATAACGGTGGGGAGGTCACTGAAGCTTTCTTT. Its protein product is CASYWDNGGEVTEAFF.

This clonotype was counted ten times or more. The DNA for the CDR3 is TGTGCCAGCAGCCCGTTGTCTCATAGTACTGAAGCTTTCTTT. This translates into CASSPLSHSTEAFF. The chain employs TRBV16 and TRBJ1-1; no clear D gene. The CDR3 is 14 amino acids. Per the germline V gene, CDR1 is KGHSY and CDR2 is FQNENV. The V and J ends lost 4 bases and 5 bases respectively, with 14 bases between them.

The genes are TRBV12-3 or TRBV12-4 and TRBJ2-5; TRBD2 agrees at 16 bases. The CDR3 runs to 16 residues. J lost 5 bases, V lost 5 bases, and 5 bases had no gene match. CDR3: CASSPGTSGRVETQYF. The DNA of the CDR3 is TGTGCCAGCAGTCCCGGGACTAGCGGGAGGGTCGAGACCCAGTACTTC.

The rearrangement joins TRBV13 to TRBJ2-6, with 14 positions matching TRBD2. The CDR3 totals 19 residues. The V gene end was trimmed by 8 bases and the J gene end by 4 bases; junction bases not matched to a gene: 13. Germline V gives CDR1 PRHDT, CDR2 FYEKMQ (reference sequence). The CDR3 protein is CASQEGTSGGRLGANVLTF. CDR3 DNA: TGTGCCAGCCAAGAGGGGACTAGCGGGGGTCGCTTAGGGGCCAACGTCCTGACTTTC.

V and J are TRBV20-1 and TRBJ1-5; D is unclear. The length of the CDR3 is 14 residues. Germline-derived CDR1 and CDR2 are DFQATT and SNEGSKA (reference sequence). The germline V and J ends were trimmed by 3 bases and 7 bases, with 16 bases remaining between them. The CDR3 sequence: CSARSGNGRQPQHF. CDR3 bases: TGCAGTGCTAGGTCAGGAAACGGCCGGCAGCCCCAGCATTTT.

V gene TRBV29-1 combines with J gene TRBJ2-7; no clear D gene. V lost 1 base, J lost 3 bases, and 7 bases lay in between. The germline CDR1 and CDR2 sequences are SQVTM and ANQGSEA. The CDR3 runs 12 residues. Written as DNA, the CDR3 is TGCAGCGTTGAAGGGACGGGCTACGAGCAGTACTTC. Translating it yields CSVEGTGYEQYF.

This clonotype was seen ten or more times. V and J are TRBV30 and TRBJ1-1; 7 bases agree with TRBD1. J was trimmed by 0 bases and V by 3 bases; bases with no gene match: 16. This CDR3 is built from 18 residues. Germline V gene lookup returns CDR1 GTSNPN and CDR2 SVGIG (reference sequence). CDR3 residues: CAWRGRLSGGNMNTEAFF. As DNA, the CDR3 is TGTGCCTGGAGAGGGAGGCTTTCAGGGGGGAACATGAACACTGAAGCTTTCTTT.

Concerning this clonotype: The junction shows a germline mismatch at one end, possibly a read error. The genes are TRBV10-3 and TRBJ2-7, with TRBD1 identical over 10 bases. The CDR3 contains 14 residues. Germline CDR1 and CDR2: ENHRY and SYGVKD. In DNA form, the CDR3 reads TGTGCTATCAGGACAGGGGGTAATTCGTACGGGCAGTACTTC. Translating gives CAIRTGGNSYGQYF.

A remark on this clonotype: This is likely a read error, given that the CDR3 carries no conserved phenylalanine or tryptophan at its end. This chain joins TRBV7-2 and TRBJ1-2, with a weak D call TRBD1 (6 bases). Germline assignment: CDR1 SGHTA and CDR2 FQGNSA. CDR3 length equals 15 residues. Trimming cost V 4 bases and J 4 bases, with 16 bases left between them. The CDR3 loop is CASSSGQGHPYGYTV. The CDR3 DNA reads as TGTGCCAGCAGCTCGGGGCAGGGACACCCCTATGGCTACACCGTC.

With respect to this clonotype: A read error may explain this, as a much larger clone is one base away. V usage is TRBV30 and J usage is TRBJ2-2, with D tentatively TRBD2 (6 bases). Germline V CDR1 and CDR2: GTSNPN, SVGIG (reference sequence). The CDR3 covers 15 residues. The CDR3 loop is CACHSWDLEAGGLFF. The CDR3 DNA reads as TGTGCCTGCCATTCCTGGGACTTAGAGGCCGGGGGGCTGTTTTTT. Using reference TRBV30 and TRBJ2-2 for the parts outside the CDR3, the full variable domain is SQTIHQWPATLVQPVGSPLSLECTVEGTSNPNLYWYRQAAGRGLQLLFYSVGIGQISSEVPQNLSASRPQDRQFILSSKKLLLSDSGFYLCACHSWDLEAGGLFFGEGSRLTVL.

This clonotype was seen many times. The J gene is TRBJ2-7, the V gene TRBV7-8; D might be TRBD1 or TRBD2, each matching 5 bases. V lost 3 bases and J 2 bases, leaving 11 bases between the germline ends. From germline, CDR1 is SGHVS and CDR2 FQNEAQ. The CDR3 spans 14 residues. The CDR3: CASSFTRGPYEQYF. The CDR3 DNA reads as TGTGCCAGCAGCTTCACGAGGGGTCCCTACGAGCAGTACTTC.

This clonotype was seen repeatedly, ten times or more. V and J are TRBV11-2 and TRBJ2-2; perhaps TRBD1 as D (7 bases). The CDR3 extends over 15 amino acids. The ends were cut back, 5 bases at V and 5 bases at J, with 15 bases in the middle. The germline CDR1 and CDR2 sequences are SGHAT and FQNNGV. This CDR3 is CASSPQGRWTGELFF. The CDR3 DNA reads TGTGCCAGCAGCCCACAGGGGAGGTGGACCGGGGAGCTGTTTTTT.